A single sample gave rise to the 22 T cell receptor beta chains below, sequenced in a study of T cells expressing NK-cell markers. TCRdb re-called the 5' RACE reads, yielding one record per CDR3 amino acid sequence without DNA. This table lists 500,000 or so distinct CDR3 sequences. Sequencing was carried out using blood T cells: a sorted CD56 or NKG2C T cell subset, CD4+ or CD8+ T cells, or bulk PBMC T cells (not recorded which). These receptors all come from a man aged 18 to 30 in good health.

This sequence joins TRBV6-5 and TRBJ2-1; no DNA is available, so the TRBD2 call from TCRdb remains unchecked. Germline values: CDR1 MNHEY, CDR2 SVGAGI. The CDR3 consists of 16 residues. The CDR3: CASSYITSGSNNEQFF.

This rearrangement joins TRBV5-1 to TRBJ2-2; TCRdb returns TRBD1, unconfirmable since there is no DNA. Germline CDR1 SGHRS, CDR2 YFSETQ. CDR3 length: 16 residues. CDR3 region: CASTPRQGGNTGELFF.

The chain links TRBV7-8 to TRBJ2-5. The CDR3 is made up of 16 amino acids. Germline values: CDR1 SGHVS, CDR2 FQNEAQ. The CDR3 loop reads CASSLLDRGYQETQYF.

The gene calls are TRBV20-1 and TRBJ2-2; lacking DNA, the TRBD2 call made by TCRdb goes unchecked. Germline CDR1 DFQATT, CDR2 SNEGSKA (reference sequence). The CDR3 spans 16 residues. The CDR3 loop is CSARDSGTSGFGELFF.

The V gene is TRBV7-8, the J gene TRBJ1-1; there is no DNA to check the TCRdb D call of TRBD1. CDR3 length: 15 amino acids. Per the germline V gene, CDR1 is SGHVS and CDR2 is FQNEAQ. CDR3 in amino acids: CASRGTRFENTEAFF.

The CDR3 loop is CASSPLDSGNTIYF. The chain recombines TRBV3-1 with TRBJ1-3. The germline CDR1 and CDR2 sequences are LGHDT and YNNKEL (reference sequence). CDR3 length equals 14 residues.

V and J are TRBV4-3 and TRBJ1-6; TCRdb picks TRBD1, but there is no DNA to check that call. The CDR3 covers 14 residues. Germline lookup yields CDR1 LGHNA and CDR2 YSLEER. CDR3 amino acids: CASSQKQGNSPLHF.

The gene calls are TRBV14 and TRBJ2-1; without DNA, the TCRdb call of TRBD2 cannot be checked. CDR1 SGHDN and CDR2 FVKESK come from the germline V gene. The CDR3 has 16 amino acids. The CDR3 region is CASSPPGTSGSDEQFF.

The CDR3 is CASSVRPGTSMPDTQYF. V gene TRBV9 combines with J gene TRBJ2-3; TCRdb's D call, TRBD2, is unchecked because there is no DNA. CDR1 SGDLS and CDR2 YYNGEE come from the germline V gene. The CDR3 has 17 residues.

The rearrangement links TRBV5-1 to TRBJ1-5; checking the TCRdb D call of TRBD1 is not possible without DNA. Looked up from germline, CDR1 is SGHRS and CDR2 is YFSETQ. The CDR3 loop spans 15 amino acids. The CDR3 loop is CASSPTGSSNQPQHF.

This sequence joins TRBV5-6 and TRBJ2-5; the D gene TCRdb calls, TRBD2, cannot be checked with no DNA. The germline V gene has CDR1 SGHDT and CDR2 YYEEEE. CDR3 size: 14 residues. This CDR3 reads CASSDIAGGETQYF. Variable domain in full (rest from reference TRBV5-6 and TRBJ2-5): DAGVTQSPTHLIKTRGQQVTLRCSPKSGHDTVSWYQQALGQGPQFIFQYYEEEERQRGNFPDRFSGHQFPNYSSELNVNALLLGDSALYLCASSDIAGGETQYFGPGTRLLVL.

The chain carries TRBV10-2 and TRBJ2-1; without DNA, the TCRdb call of TRBD1 cannot be checked. CDR3 size: 12 residues. Germline V gene data show CDR1 as WSHSY and CDR2 as SAAADI. The CDR3 loop reads CASNSGRNEQFF.

This chain uses TRBV4-2 with TRBJ2-1; no DNA is available, so the TRBD1 call from TCRdb remains unchecked. Germline CDR1 and CDR2: LGHNA and YNFKEQ. The CDR3 is 12 residues long. The CDR3 sequence: CASSQDRGLQFF.

V usage is TRBV11-3 and J usage is TRBJ2-5; TCRdb gives TRBD2 as the D gene, but with no DNA this cannot be confirmed. Germline-derived CDR1 and CDR2 are SGHNT and YENEEA. The CDR3 is made up of 15 amino acids. The CDR3 loop is CASTLSGPIQETQYF.

The rearrangement links TRBV6-2 or TRBV6-3 to TRBJ2-2; lacking DNA, the TRBD1 call made by TCRdb goes unchecked. This CDR3 is 14 amino acids long. Germline CDR1 is MNHEY and CDR2 is SVGEGT. The CDR3 spells CASRQRTATGELFF.

The CDR3 loop reads CSARGGSGDIVLDTQYF. The chain links TRBV20-1 to TRBJ2-3; the TCRdb call, TRBD2, lacks DNA for checking. Germline CDR1 DFQATT, CDR2 SNEGSKA (reference sequence). The CDR3 is 17 residues long.

The chain employs TRBV6-2 or TRBV6-3 and TRBJ2-3; TCRdb proposes TRBD1, but this gene call is untestable without DNA. The CDR3 length is 15 residues. In germline, CDR1 is MNHEY, CDR2 SVGEGT. The CDR3 reads CASSFRDSSTDTQYF.

The chain carries TRBV10-1 and TRBJ2-1. The CDR3 has 15 residues. Germline V gene data show CDR1 as WNHNN and CDR2 as SYGVQD (reference sequence). The CDR3 spells CASSESGASGNEQFF.

The chain has TRBV6-4 and TRBJ1-6; TCRdb's assignment of TRBD1 cannot be checked, as there is no DNA. CDR1 and CDR2 from the germline V gene are MRHNA and SNTAGT. The CDR3 runs to 15 residues. CDR3 loop: CASSETGIDSSPLHF.

The rearrangement uses TRBV3-1 and TRBJ2-1; absent DNA, TCRdb's TRBD2 call cannot be checked. Germline V CDR1 and CDR2: LGHDT, YNNKEL (reference sequence). The length of the CDR3 is 14 residues. CDR3: CASSSQREGREQFF.

The rearrangement joins TRBV2 to TRBJ1-1. The germline CDR1 and CDR2 sequences are SNHLY and FYNNEI. This CDR3 contains 12 residues. The CDR3 protein is CASSEGNTEAFF.

This chain joins TRBV28 and TRBJ2-6; TCRdb proposes TRBD1, but this gene call is untestable without DNA. Germline V lookup: CDR1 MDHEN, CDR2 SYDVKM. The CDR3 has 15 residues. CDR3 region: CASSFSGATANVLTF.